This T cell receptor beta chain derives from a study of CD8 T cells in ankylosing spondylitis. Study-wide results and limits: Past research had described some motif variants in reactive arthritis synovial fluid and blood. Clones tied to disease were said to be significantly enriched in matched ankylosing spondylitis synovial fluid. Eight highly homologous variants formed a TCR beta motif that appeared characteristic of ankylosing spondylitis blood.

The table lists this clonotype with many counts. The antigen is not known. The CDR3 consists of 13 residues. Germline values: CDR1 SQVTM, CDR2 ANQGSEA. With 4 bases removed from V and 5 bases from J, the gap between germline ends came to 11 bases. As the method for making TCR beta libraries, quantitative 5'-RACE with molecular barcodes was used. Via MiXCR, TCRdb re-called the 5' RACE reads, giving one row per CDR3 protein. The sample records roughly 280,000 distinct CDR3 sequences, around 20% being singletons. J is TRBJ1-4 and V is TRBV29-1, with D unclear. The sample taken for sequencing was blood, either unsorted or a sorted T cell fraction (not recorded which). The source of this sequence is a male donor with ankylosing spondylitis or in good health (not recorded which). The CDR3 is CSVGGYANEKLFF. The DNA of the CDR3 is TGCAGCGTTGGAGGGTACGCCAATGAAAAACTGTTTTTT.